One sample yielded the 12 T cell receptor beta chains listed below, sequenced in a study of T cell responses to AZD1222 COVID-19 vaccine. Method: immunoSEQ multiplex PCR; TCRdb's copy keeps in-frame clones and lacks some. The sample holds 110,000 to 150,000 clones, roughly 90% seen once. The sample consisted of peripheral blood, taken 28 days after the second AZD1222 dose. These receptors were collected from an adult who received the AZD1222 COVID-19 vaccine.

This clone has only a few counts. The chain has TRBV7-2 and TRBJ2-2; TRBD1 aligns across 10 bases. The CDR3 covers 16 residues. The V segment lost 4 bases and the J segment 5 bases; nucleotides outside the gene matches: 7. The V gene's germline CDR1 is SGHTA and CDR2 FQGNSA. The CDR3 DNA reads TGTGCCAGCAGCTCAAGGGACAGGGGAACGACCGGGGAGCTGTTTTTT. Its protein product is CASSSRDRGTTGELFF.

This chain joins TRBV4-1 and TRBJ1-3, with D unclear. Trimming cost V 1 base and J 5 bases, with 0 bases left between them. The CDR3 totals 11 residues. CDR1 and CDR2 from the germline V gene are MGHRA and YSYEKL. CDR3 region: CASSQGNTIYF. Here the CDR3 DNA reads TGCGCCAGCAGCCAAGGAAACACCATATATTTT.

This sequence joins TRBV19 and TRBJ2-3; D not resolved. Germline CDR1 is LNHDA and CDR2 is SQIVND (reference sequence). V lost 3 bases to trimming and J lost 2 bases, with 18 bases between them. This CDR3 region has 17 residues. CDR3 protein: CASSISSTLPLTDTQYF. For the CDR3, the DNA is TGTGCCAGTAGTATTTCCAGCACACTTCCCCTCACAGATACGCAGTATTTT. Full variable domain (remainder filled in from reference TRBV19 and TRBJ2-3): DGGITQSPKYLFRKEGQNVTLSCEQNLNHDAMYWYRQDPGQGLRLIYYSQIVNDFQKGDIAEGYSVSREKKESFPLTVTSAQKNPTAFYLCASSISSTLPLTDTQYFGPGTRLTVL.

The chain carries TRBV18 and TRBJ2-5; D not resolved. Trimming shortened V by 3 bases and J by 1 base, and 6 bases separated the two germline ends. The CDR3 consists of 13 residues. CDR1 and CDR2 from the germline V gene are KGHSH and LQKENI. The CDR3 sequence is CASSPSSQETQYF. CDR3 coding DNA: TGTGCCAGCTCACCGTCTAGCCAAGAGACCCAGTACTTC.

The V and J genes are TRBV27 and TRBJ1-4; no reliable D call. CDR3 length: 14 residues. Germline V lookup: CDR1 MNHEY, CDR2 SMNVEV (reference sequence). V shed 3 bases and J shed 0 bases, with 5 bases lying between them. CDR3 DNA sequence: TGTGCCAGCAGTTTTTCCCCAACTAATGAAAAACTGTTTTTT. It translates to CASSFSPTNEKLFF.

The chain has TRBV9 and TRBJ1-6; D is unclear. Trimming took off 4 bases at V and 7 bases at J, with 15 bases between the two ends. This CDR3 is 15 amino acids long. Germline V gene data show CDR1 as SGDLS and CDR2 as YYNGEE. CDR3 coding DNA: TGTGCCAGCAGCCCACGGGCAGTGGGCAATTCACCCCTCCACTTT. Its translation: CASSPRAVGNSPLHF. Drawing the rest from reference TRBV9 and TRBJ1-6, the complete variable domain is DSGVTQTPKHLITATGQRVTLRCSPRSGDLSVYWYQQSLDQGLQFLIQYYNGEERAKGNILERFSAQQFPDLHSELNLSSLELGDSALYFCASSPRAVGNSPLHFGNGTRLTVT.

The chain is built from TRBV7-9 and TRBJ1-4; tentative D call: TRBD1 (6 bases). Germline CDR1 reads SEHNR; CDR2 reads FQNEAQ (reference sequence). V was clipped by 10 bases and J by 3 bases, with 12 bases between them. The CDR3 sequence is 13 residues long. CDR3 nucleotides: TGTGCCACCAGGGGTTCCGCTAATGAAAAACTGTTTTTT. It codes for CATRGSANEKLFF.

V gene TRBV9 combines with J gene TRBJ2-3; maybe TRBD2 (5 bases). In germline, CDR1 is SGDLS, CDR2 YYNGEE. V was pared by 3 bases and J by 1 base, with 9 bases between. The CDR3 has 14 amino acids. CDR3 region: CASSAGGRTDTQYF. CDR3 nucleotides: TGTGCCAGCAGCGCCGGAGGCCGCACAGATACGCAGTATTTT.

In its sample, this clone was seen once. The chain employs TRBV7-8 and TRBJ1-4; D might be TRBD1 (6 bases). The germline CDR1 and CDR2 sequences are SGHVS and FQNEAQ. The length of the CDR3 is 16 residues. The germline V and J ends were trimmed by 0 bases and 8 bases, with 16 bases remaining between them. CDR3 amino acids: CASSLARGTGREKLFF. In nucleotides, the CDR3 is TGTGCCAGCAGCTTAGCGCGGGGCACAGGGAGAGAAAAACTGTTTTTT.

This sequence joins TRBV5-6 and TRBJ1-2; no clear D gene. V was cut by 6 bases and J by 4 bases, with 16 bases left in between. The CDR3 is 14 residues long. Per the germline V gene, CDR1 is SGHDT and CDR2 is YYEEEE. Written as DNA, the CDR3 is TGTGCCAGCAACCCCCAAATGGGTGTCTATGGCTACACCTTC. Translated, it gives CASNPQMGVYGYTF.

The genes are TRBV7-2 and TRBJ1-2; TRBD1 matches 8 bases. This CDR3 contains 12 residues. Germline CDR1 and CDR2: SGHTA and FQGNSA. J was trimmed by 7 bases and V by 5 bases; bases with no gene match: 3. CDR3 sequence reads: CASSQDRAGYTF. In DNA, the CDR3 is TGTGCCAGCAGCCAGGACAGGGCTGGCTACACCTTC.

This clone was counted a single time. The rearrangement links TRBV7-2 to TRBJ2-1; D uncertain. The CDR3 runs to 15 residues. The V and J ends lost 3 bases and 0 bases respectively, with 9 bases between them. CDR1 SGHTA and CDR2 FQGNSA come from the germline V gene. In DNA, the CDR3 is TGTGCCAGCAGCTTTGCTTCAAGCTCCTACAATGAGCAGTTCTTC. Protein product: CASSFASSSYNEQFF.